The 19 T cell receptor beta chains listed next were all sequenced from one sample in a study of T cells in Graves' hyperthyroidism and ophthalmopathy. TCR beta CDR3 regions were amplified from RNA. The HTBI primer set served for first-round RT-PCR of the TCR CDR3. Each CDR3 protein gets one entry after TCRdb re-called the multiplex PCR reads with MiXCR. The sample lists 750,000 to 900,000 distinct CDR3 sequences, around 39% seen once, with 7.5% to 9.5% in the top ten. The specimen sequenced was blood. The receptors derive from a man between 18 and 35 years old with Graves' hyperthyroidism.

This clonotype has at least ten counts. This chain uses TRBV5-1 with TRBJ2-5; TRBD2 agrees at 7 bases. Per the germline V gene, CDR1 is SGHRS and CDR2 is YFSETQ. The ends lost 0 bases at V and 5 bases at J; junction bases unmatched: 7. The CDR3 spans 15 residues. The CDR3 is CASSLVQRGGETQYF. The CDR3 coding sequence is TGCGCCAGCAGCTTGGTCCAGCGGGGAGGGGAGACCCAGTACTTC.

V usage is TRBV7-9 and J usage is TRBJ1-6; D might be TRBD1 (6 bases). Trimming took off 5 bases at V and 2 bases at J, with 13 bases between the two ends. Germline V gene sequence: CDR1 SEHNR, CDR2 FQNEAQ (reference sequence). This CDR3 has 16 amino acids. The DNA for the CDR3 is TGTGCCAGCAGCGAGCAGGGGCTTGCCTATAATTCACCCCTCCACTTT. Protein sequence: CASSEQGLAYNSPLHF.

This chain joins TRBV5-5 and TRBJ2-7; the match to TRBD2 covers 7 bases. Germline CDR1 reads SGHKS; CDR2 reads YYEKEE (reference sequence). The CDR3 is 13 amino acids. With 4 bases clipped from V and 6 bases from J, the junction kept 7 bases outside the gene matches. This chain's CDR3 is CASSQQGGLEQYF. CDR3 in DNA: TGTGCCAGCAGCCAGCAGGGAGGGCTCGAGCAGTACTTC.

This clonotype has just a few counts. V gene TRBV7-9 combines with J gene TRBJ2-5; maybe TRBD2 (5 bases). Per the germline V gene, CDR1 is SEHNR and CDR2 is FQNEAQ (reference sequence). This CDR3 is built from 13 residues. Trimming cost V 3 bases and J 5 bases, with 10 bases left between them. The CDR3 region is CASSFSVDETQYF. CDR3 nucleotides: TGTGCCAGCAGCTTTAGCGTGGATGAGACCCAGTACTTC.

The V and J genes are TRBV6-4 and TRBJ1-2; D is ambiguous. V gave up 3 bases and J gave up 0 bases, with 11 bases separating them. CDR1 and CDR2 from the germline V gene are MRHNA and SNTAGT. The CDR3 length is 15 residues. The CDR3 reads CASSEYEYPNYGYTF. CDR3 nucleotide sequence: TGTGCCAGCAGTGAATATGAATACCCTAACTATGGCTACACCTTC.

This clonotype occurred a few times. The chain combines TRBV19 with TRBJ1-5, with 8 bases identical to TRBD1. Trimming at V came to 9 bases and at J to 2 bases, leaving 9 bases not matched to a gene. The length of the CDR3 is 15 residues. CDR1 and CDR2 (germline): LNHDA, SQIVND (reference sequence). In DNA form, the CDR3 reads TGTGCCAGCCGATTCAGGGGGCGCGGCAATCAGCCCCAGCATTTT. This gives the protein CASRFRGRGNQPQHF.

Here the CDR3 reads CASSRGRATEAFF. The CDR3 region has the DNA TGTGCCAGCAGTCGGGGCAGGGCAACTGAAGCTTTCTTT. This sequence joins TRBV2 and TRBJ1-1; D may be TRBD1 (5 bases). Germline values: CDR1 SNHLY, CDR2 FYNNEI. V was shortened by 5 bases and J by 5 bases, with 12 bases between the two germline ends. The CDR3 runs 13 residues. Supplemented by reference TRBV2 and TRBJ1-1, the full variable domain reads EPEVTQTPSHQVTQMGQEVILRCVPISNHLYFYWYRQILGQKVEFLVSFYNNEISEKSEIFDDQFSVERPDGSNFTLKIRSTKLEDSAMYFCASSRGRATEAFFGQGTRLTVV.

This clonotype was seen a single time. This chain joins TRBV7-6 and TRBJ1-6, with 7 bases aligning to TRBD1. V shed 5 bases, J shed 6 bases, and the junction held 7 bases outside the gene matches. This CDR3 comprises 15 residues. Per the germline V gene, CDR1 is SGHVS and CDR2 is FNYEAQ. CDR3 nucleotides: TGTGCCAGCAGCCGGGGGAAGGGGGCTAATTCACCCCTCCACTTT. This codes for CASSRGKGANSPLHF.

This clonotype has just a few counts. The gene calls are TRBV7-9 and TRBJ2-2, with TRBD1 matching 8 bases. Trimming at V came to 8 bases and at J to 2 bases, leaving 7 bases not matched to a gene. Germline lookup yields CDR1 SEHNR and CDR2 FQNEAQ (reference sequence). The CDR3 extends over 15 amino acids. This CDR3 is CASRLDRGNTGELFF. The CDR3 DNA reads TGTGCCAGCCGACTAGACAGGGGAAACACCGGGGAGCTGTTTTTT. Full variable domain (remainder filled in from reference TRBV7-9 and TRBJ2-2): DTGVSQNPRHKITKRGQNVTFRCDPISEHNRLYWYRQTLGQGPEFLTYFQNEAQLEKSRLLSDRFSAERPKGSFSTLEIQRTEQGDSAMYLCASRLDRGNTGELFFGEGSRLTVL.

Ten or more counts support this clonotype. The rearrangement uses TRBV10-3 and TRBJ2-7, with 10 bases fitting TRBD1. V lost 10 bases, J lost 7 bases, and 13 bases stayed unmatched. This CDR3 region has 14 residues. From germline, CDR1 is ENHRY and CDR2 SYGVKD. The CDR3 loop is CASYPGTGAEEQYF. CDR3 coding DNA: TGTGCCAGCTATCCGGGGACAGGGGCCGAAGAGCAGTACTTC.

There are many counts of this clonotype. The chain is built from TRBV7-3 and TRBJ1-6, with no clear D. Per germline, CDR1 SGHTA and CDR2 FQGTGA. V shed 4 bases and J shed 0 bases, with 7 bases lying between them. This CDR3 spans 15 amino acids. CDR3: CASSSQGSYNSPLHF. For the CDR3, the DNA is TGTGCCAGCAGCTCCCAAGGCTCCTATAATTCACCCCTCCACTTT.

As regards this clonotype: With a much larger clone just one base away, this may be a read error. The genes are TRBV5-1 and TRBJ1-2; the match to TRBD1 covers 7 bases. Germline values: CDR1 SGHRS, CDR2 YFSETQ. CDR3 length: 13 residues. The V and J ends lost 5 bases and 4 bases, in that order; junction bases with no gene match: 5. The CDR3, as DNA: TGCGCCAGCAGGCCTACAGGGGTCTATGGCTACACCTTC. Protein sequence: CASRPTGVYGYTF.

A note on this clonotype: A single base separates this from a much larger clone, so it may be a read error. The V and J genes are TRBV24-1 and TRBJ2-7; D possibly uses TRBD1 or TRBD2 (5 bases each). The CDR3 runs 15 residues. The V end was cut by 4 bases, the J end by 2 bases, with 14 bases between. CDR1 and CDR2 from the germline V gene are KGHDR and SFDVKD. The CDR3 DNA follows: TGTGCCACCAGTGACACCGGGGCAGAACCCTACGAGCAGTACTTC. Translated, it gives CATSDTGAEPYEQYF.

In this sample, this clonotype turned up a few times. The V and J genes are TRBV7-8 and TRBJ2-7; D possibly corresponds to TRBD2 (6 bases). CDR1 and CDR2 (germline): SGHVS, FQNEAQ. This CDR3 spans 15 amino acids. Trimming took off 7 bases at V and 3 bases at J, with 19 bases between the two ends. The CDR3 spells CASIVAGSPVYEQYF. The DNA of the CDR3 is TGTGCCAGCATCGTGGCGGGGTCACCCGTCTACGAGCAGTACTTC.

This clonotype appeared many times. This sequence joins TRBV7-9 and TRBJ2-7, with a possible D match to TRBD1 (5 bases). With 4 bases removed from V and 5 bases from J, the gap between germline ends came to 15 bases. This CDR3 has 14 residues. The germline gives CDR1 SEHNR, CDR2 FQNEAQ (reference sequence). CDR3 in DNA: TGTGCCAGCAGCTACAGGACCGAGCTCAACGAGCAGTACTTC. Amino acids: CASSYRTELNEQYF.

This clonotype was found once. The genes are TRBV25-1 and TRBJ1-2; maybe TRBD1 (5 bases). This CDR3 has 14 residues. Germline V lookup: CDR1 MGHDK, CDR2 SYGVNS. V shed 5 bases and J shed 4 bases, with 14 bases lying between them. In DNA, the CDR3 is TGTGCCAGCAGTCCCAGAGGGGCGGTCTATGGCTACACCTTC. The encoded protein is CASSPRGAVYGYTF.

The CDR3 region is CASIMGPFSYEQYF. CDR3 DNA: TGCGCCAGCATTATGGGACCGTTCTCCTACGAGCAGTACTTC. The chain has TRBV10-1 and TRBJ2-7; D may correspond to TRBD1 or TRBD2 (5 bases each). CDR1 and CDR2 (germline): WNHNN, SYGVQD (reference sequence). The CDR3 runs to 14 residues. V was cut by 7 bases and J by 0 bases, with 13 bases left in between.

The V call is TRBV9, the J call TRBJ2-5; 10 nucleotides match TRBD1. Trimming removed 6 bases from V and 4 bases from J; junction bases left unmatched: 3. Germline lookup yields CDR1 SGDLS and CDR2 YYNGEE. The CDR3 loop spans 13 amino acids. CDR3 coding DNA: TGTGCCAGCAAGCGGACAGGGGGAGAGACCCAGTACTTC. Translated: CASKRTGGETQYF.

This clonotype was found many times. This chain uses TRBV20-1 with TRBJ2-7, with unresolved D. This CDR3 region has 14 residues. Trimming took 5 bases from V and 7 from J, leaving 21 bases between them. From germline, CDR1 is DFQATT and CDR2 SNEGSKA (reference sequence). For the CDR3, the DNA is TGCAGTGCTGACGGTGATTGGGTGTCGGGTGAGCAGTACTTC. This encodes CSADGDWVSGEQYF.